The sequence of this T cell receptor (beta chain) was determined in a study of human T cells and chemical hapten exposure. As for the study in general: Patients' scalps got diphenylcyclopropenone weekly throughout the approximately 22-week study.

Described time point: patch test 2, 6 weeks after DPC sensitization. Described treatment: therapeutic diphenylcyclopropenone sensitization with weekly scalp DPC. From the RACE reads, TCRdb called clonotypes with MiXCR, one entry per CDR3 protein. Of 350,000 to 400,000 distinct CDR3 sequences listed, around 6% are singletons. The germline CDR1 and CDR2 sequences are SGDLS and YYNGEE. The V gene end was trimmed by 4 bases and the J gene end by 1 base; junction bases not matched to a gene: 9. This CDR3 comprises 16 residues. The sequence came from a woman between 18 and 29 years old with alopecia areata. Some clones in this sample may be carry-over from other donors' samples. Sequenced here: whole blood, sampled in connection with sensitization to the hapten diphenylcyclopropenone (DPC). The V gene is TRBV9, the J gene TRBJ2-3; 7 bases match TRBD1. CDR3 sequence: CASSPSRQGGTDTQYF. The CDR3 DNA reads TGTGCCAGCAGCCCCTCGAGACAGGGAGGCACAGATACGCAGTATTTT.